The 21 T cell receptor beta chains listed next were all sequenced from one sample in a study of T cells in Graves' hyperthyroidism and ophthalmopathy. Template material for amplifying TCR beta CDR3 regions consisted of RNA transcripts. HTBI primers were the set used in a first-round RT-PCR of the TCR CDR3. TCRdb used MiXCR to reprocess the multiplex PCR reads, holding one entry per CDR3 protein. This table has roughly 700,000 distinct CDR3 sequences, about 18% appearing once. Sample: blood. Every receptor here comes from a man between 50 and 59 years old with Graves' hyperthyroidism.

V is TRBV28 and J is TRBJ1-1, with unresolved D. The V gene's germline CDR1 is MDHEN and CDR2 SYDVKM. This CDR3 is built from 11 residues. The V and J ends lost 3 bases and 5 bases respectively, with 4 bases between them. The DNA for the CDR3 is TGTGCCAGCAGTTTTCTGACTGAAGCTTTCTTT. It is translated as CASSFLTEAFF.

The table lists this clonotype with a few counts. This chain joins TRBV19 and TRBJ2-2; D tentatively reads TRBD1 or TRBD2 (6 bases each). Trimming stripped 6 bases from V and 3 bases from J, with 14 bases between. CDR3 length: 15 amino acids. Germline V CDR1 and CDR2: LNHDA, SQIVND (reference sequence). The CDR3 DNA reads TGTGCCAGTAGGTCAGGGGAGGCGTACACCGGGGAGCTGTTTTTT. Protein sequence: CASRSGEAYTGELFF.

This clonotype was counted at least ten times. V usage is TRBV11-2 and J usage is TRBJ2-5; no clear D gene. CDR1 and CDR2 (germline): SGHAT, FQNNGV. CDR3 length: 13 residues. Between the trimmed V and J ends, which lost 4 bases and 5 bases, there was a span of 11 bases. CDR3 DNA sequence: TGTGCCAGCAGCTGGCCTTCTAGGGAGACCCAGTACTTC. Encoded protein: CASSWPSRETQYF.

CDR3 loop: CAWKTGATTNEKLFF. DNA for the CDR3: TGTGCCTGGAAAACAGGGGCGACAACTAATGAAAAACTGTTTTTT. The chain combines TRBV30 with TRBJ1-4; 7 bases fit TRBD1. The germline V gene has CDR1 GTSNPN and CDR2 SVGIG (reference sequence). The trim removed 4 bases at V and 0 bases at J, leaving 5 bases unmatched. CDR3 length: 15 residues.

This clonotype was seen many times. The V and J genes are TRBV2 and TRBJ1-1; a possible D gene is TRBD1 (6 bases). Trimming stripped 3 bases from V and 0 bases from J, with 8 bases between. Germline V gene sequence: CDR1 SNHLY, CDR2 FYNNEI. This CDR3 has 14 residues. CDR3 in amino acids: CASSDTGLNTEAFF. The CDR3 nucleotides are TGTGCCAGCAGTGATACAGGGCTGAACACTGAAGCTTTCTTT.

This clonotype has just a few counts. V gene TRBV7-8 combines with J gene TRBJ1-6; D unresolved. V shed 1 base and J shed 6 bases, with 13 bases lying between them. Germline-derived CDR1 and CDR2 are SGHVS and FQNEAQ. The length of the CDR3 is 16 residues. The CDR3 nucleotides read TGTGCCAGCAGCTTAGAAGGGCAGGCATTTAATTCACCCCTCCACTTT. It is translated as CASSLEGQAFNSPLHF.

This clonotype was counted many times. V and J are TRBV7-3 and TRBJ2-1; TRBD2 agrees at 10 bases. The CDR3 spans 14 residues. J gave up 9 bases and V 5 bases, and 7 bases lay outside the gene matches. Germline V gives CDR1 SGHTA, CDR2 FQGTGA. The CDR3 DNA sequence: TGTGCCAGCAGCAGCCGGGGGACTAGCGCTGAGCAGTTCTTC. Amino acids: CASSSRGTSAEQFF.

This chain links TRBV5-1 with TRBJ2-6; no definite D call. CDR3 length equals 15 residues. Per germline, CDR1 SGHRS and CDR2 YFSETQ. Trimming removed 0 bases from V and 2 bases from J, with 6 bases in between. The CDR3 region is CASSLGTTGANVLTF. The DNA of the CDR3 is TGCGCCAGCAGCTTGGGGACGACTGGGGCCAACGTCCTGACTTTC.

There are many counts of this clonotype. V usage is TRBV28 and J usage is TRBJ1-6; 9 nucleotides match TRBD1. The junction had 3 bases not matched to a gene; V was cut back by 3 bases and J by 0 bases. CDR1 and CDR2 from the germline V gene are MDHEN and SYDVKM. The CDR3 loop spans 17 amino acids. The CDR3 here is CASSFGTGSSYNSPLHF. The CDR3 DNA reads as TGTGCCAGCAGTTTCGGGACAGGGAGCTCCTATAATTCACCCCTCCACTTT. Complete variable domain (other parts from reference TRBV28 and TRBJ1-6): DVKVTQSSRYLVKRTGEKVFLECVQDMDHENMFWYRQDPGLGLRLIYFSYDVKMKEKGDIPEGYSVSREKKERFSLILESASTNQTSMYLCASSFGTGSSYNSPLHFGNGTRLTVT.

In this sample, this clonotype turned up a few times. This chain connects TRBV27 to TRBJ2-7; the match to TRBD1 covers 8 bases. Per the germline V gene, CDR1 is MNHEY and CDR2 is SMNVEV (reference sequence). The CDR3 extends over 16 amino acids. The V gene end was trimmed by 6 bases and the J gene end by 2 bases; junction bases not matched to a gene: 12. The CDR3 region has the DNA TGTGCCAGCAGAAAGAAAGTCGGGACAGGACCCTACGAGCAGTACTTC. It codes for CASRKKVGTGPYEQYF.

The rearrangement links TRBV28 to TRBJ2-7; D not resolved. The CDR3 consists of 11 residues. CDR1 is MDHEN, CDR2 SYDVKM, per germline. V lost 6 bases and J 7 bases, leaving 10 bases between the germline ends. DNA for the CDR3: TGTGCCAGCAGCAATACTCTGGAGCAGTACTTC. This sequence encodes CASSNTLEQYF.

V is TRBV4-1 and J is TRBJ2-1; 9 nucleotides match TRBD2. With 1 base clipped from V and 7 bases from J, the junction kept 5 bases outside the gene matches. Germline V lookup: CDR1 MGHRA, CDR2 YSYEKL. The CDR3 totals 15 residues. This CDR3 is CASSQGSGSRNEQFF. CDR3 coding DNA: TGCGCCAGCAGCCAAGGTAGCGGGAGTAGGAATGAGCAGTTCTTC.

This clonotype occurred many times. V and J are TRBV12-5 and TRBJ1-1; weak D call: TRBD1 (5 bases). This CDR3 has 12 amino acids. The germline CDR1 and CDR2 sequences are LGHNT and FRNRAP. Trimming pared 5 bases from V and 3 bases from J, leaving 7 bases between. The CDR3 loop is CASGGTDTEAFF. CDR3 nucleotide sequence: TGTGCTAGTGGTGGGACGGACACTGAAGCTTTCTTT.

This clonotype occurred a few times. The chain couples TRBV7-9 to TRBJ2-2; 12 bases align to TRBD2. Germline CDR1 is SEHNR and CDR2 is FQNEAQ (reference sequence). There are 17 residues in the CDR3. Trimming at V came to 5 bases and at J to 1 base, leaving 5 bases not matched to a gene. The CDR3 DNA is TGTGCCAGCAGCATAGGACTAGCGGGACTGAACACCGGGGAGCTGTTTTTT. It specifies CASSIGLAGLNTGELFF.

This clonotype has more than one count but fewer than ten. The CDR3 sequence: CASSFVGGNEKLFF. DNA for the CDR3: TGTGCCAGCAGTTTTGTAGGGGGTAATGAAAAACTGTTTTTT. V gene TRBV27 combines with J gene TRBJ1-4; a weak D match, TRBD1 (6 bases). Trimming removed 3 bases at V and 4 bases at J, with 9 bases between. Germline V gives CDR1 MNHEY, CDR2 SMNVEV (reference sequence). The CDR3 length is 14 residues.

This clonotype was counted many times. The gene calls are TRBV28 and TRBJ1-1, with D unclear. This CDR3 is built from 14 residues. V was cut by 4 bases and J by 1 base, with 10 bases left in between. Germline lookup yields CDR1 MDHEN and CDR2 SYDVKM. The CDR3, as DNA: TGTGCCAGCAGTTCTGGCAGACAGAACACTGAAGCTTTCTTT. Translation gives CASSSGRQNTEAFF.

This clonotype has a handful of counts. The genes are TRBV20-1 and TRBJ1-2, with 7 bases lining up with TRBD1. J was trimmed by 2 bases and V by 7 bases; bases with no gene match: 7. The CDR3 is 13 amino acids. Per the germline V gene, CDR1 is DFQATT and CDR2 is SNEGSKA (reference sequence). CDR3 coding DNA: TGCAGTGTTACCCGGACAGGAAACTATGGCTACACCTTC. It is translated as CSVTRTGNYGYTF.

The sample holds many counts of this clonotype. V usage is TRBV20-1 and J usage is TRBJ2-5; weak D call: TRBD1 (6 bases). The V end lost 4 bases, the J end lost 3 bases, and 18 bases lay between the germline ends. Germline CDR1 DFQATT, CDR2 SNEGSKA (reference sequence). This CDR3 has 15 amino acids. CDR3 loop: CSATPGQQTKETQYF. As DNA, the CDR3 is TGCAGTGCTACACCTGGACAGCAAACCAAAGAGACCCAGTACTTC.

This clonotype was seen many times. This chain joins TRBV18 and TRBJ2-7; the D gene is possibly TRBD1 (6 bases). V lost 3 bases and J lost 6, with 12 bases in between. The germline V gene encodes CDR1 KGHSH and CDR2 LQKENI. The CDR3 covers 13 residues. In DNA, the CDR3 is TGTGCCAGCTCACCCGGGACACCGGGCGAGCAGTACTTC. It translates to CASSPGTPGEQYF.

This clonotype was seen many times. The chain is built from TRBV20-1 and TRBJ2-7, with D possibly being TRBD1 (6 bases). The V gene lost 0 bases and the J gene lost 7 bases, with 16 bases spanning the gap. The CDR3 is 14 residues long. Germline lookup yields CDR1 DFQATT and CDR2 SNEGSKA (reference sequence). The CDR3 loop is CSAREQQGVGEQYF. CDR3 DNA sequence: TGCAGTGCTAGAGAGCAACAGGGCGTGGGTGAGCAGTACTTC.

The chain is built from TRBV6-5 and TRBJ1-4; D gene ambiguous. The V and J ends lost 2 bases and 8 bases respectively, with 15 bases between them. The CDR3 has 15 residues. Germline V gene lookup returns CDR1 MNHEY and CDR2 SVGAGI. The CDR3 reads CASSYGDWGSEKLFF. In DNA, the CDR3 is TGTGCCAGCAGTTACGGCGACTGGGGATCCGAAAAACTGTTTTTT.